This TCR beta chain was documented in a study of a mutant IDH1 vaccine in newly diagnosed glioma. The protocol was immunoSEQ multiplex PCR, while the TCRdb copy is restricted to in-frame clones and leaves out a portion. The sample shows tens of thousands of clones, about 81% of them seen only once. The time point here: week 23, last vaccination. In every dose of vaccine, 300 ug of mutant IDH1 20-mer peptide was given alongside topical imiquimod. In the case of this clone: Its antigen is unidentified.

The source is a woman aged 40 to 50 with glioma. Some clones in this sample may be carry-over from other donors' samples. This specimen consisted of PBMCs, obtained from a glioma patient whose treatment included an IDH1 peptide vaccine.

CDR3 loop: CASSRDRGNQPQHF. The CDR3 coding sequence is TGTGCCAGCAGCCGTGACAGGGGCAATCAGCCCCAGCATTTT. The V gene is TRBV5-8, the J gene TRBJ1-5; 7 positions agree with TRBD1. CDR1 is SGHTS, CDR2 YDEGEE, per germline. The CDR3 consists of 14 residues. J was trimmed by 2 bases and V by 4 bases; bases with no gene match: 3.